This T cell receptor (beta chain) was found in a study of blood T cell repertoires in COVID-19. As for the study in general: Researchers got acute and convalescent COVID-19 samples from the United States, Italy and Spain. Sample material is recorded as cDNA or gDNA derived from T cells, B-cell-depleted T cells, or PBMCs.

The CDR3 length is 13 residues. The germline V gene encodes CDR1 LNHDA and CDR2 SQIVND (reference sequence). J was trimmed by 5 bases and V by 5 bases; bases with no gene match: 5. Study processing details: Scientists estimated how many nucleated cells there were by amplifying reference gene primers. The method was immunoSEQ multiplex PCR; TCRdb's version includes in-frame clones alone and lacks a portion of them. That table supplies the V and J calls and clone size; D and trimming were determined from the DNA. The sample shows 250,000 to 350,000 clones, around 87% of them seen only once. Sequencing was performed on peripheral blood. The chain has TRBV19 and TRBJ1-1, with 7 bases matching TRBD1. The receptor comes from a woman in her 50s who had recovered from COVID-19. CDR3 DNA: TGTGCCAGTAGTGTCGACAGGGCAACTGAAGCTTTCTTT. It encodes CASSVDRATEAFF.